The clone carrying this TCR beta chain occurred once. The data were produced by immunoSEQ multiplex PCR, yet TCRdb's version contains in-frame clones alone and is incomplete. The sample shows around 100,000 clones, around nine tenths of them seen only once. The data stem from a study of blood T cell repertoires in COVID-19. Germline V gene lookup returns CDR1 KGHDR and CDR2 SFDVKD. CDR3 length: 16 residues. V dropped 7 bases and J dropped 2 bases, with 18 bases sitting between them. The rearrangement joins TRBV24-1 to TRBJ2-3; the D gene is possibly TRBD1 (5 bases). Sequencing used peripheral blood. The sequence came from a human donor in a cohort sampled during active COVID-19. The CDR3 nucleotides read TGTGCCACCAGAGCTCCACAGGAAACCCACACAGATACGCAGTATTTT. Protein product: CATRAPQETHTDTQYF.